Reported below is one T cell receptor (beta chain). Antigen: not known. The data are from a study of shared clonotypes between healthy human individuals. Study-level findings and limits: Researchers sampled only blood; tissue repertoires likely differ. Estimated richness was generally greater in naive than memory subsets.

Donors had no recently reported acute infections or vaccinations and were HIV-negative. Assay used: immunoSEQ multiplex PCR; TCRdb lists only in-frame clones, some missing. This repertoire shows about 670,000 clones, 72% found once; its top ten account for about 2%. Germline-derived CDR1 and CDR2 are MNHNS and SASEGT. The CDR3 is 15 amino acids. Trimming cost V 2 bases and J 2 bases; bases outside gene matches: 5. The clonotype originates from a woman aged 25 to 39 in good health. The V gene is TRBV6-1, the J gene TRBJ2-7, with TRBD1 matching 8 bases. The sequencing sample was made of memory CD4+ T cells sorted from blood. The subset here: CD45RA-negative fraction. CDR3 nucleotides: TGTGCCAGCAGTGAAAGGACAGGGACGACCTACGAGCAGTACTTC. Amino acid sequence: CASSERTGTTYEQYF.